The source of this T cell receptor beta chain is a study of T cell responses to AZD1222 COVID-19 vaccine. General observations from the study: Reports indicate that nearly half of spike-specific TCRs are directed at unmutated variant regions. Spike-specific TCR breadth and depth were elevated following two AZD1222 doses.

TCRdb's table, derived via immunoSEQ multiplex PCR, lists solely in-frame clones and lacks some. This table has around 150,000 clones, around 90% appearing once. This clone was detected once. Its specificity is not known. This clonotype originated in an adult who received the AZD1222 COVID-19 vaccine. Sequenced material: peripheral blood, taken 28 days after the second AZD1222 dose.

The CDR3 region is CASSPPASWGQEYYEQYF. CDR3 nucleotide sequence: TGTGCCAGCTCACCACCTGCATCGTGGGGACAGGAATATTACGAGCAGTACTTC. The V call is TRBV18, the J call TRBJ2-7, with 8 bases that match TRBD1. Germline assignment: CDR1 KGHSH and CDR2 LQKENI. This CDR3 has 18 amino acids. J lost 4 bases, V lost 0 bases, and 14 bases had no gene match.